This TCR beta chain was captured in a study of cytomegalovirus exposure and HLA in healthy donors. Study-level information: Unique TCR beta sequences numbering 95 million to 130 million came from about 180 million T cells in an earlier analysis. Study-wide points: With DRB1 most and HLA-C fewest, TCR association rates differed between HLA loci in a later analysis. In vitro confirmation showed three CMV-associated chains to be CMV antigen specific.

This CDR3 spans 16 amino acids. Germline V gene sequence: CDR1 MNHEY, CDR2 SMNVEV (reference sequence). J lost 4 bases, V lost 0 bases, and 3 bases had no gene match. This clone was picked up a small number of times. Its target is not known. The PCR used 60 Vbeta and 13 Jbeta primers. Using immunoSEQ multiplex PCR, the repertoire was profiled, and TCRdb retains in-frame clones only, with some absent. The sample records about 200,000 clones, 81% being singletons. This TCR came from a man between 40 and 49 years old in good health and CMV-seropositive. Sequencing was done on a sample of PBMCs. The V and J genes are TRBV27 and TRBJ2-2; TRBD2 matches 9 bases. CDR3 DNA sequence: TGTGCCAGCAGTTTATCTGTAGCGGGGGCCACCGGGGAGCTGTTTTTT. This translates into CASSLSVAGATGELFF.